The 25 T cell receptor beta chains given below trace back to one sample, sequenced in a study of T cell responses to AZD1222 COVID-19 vaccine. Sequenced by immunoSEQ multiplex PCR; TCRdb stores in-frame clones only, minus some. Of over 60,000 clones listed, around 87% were seen once; the top ten hold less than 25%. The material sequenced was peripheral blood, taken on day 0 of AZD1222 vaccination. The source is an adult in good health.

The chain couples TRBV6-5 to TRBJ1-2; the D gene is possibly TRBD1 (5 bases). CDR3 length: 15 amino acids. Trimming cost V 0 bases and J 2 bases, with 10 bases left between them. Germline CDR1 MNHEY, CDR2 SVGAGI. The CDR3 DNA reads TGTGCCAGCAGTTACTCTGGGGGGATGAACTATGGCTACACCTTC. Its translation: CASSYSGGMNYGYTF.

The V gene is TRBV18, the J gene TRBJ2-7, with D perhaps matching TRBD1 or TRBD2 (5 bases each). Germline V lookup: CDR1 KGHSH, CDR2 LQKENI. The CDR3 has 15 amino acids. V was trimmed by 6 bases and J by 3 bases, leaving 18 bases between them. Here the CDR3 reads CASSPRQGEVYEQYF. The CDR3 DNA is TGTGCCAGCTCCCCCCGGCAGGGAGAAGTCTACGAGCAGTACTTC.

The rearrangement uses TRBV6-5 and TRBJ2-7; 14 bases match TRBD2. Looked up from germline, CDR1 is MNHEY and CDR2 is SVGAGI. The CDR3 has 15 amino acids. Trimming took 6 bases from V and 0 from J; bases not matched to a gene: 1. In nucleotides, the CDR3 is TGTGCCAGCAGGGGGACTAGCGGGGGCTCCTACGAGCAGTACTTC. Encoded protein: CASRGTSGGSYEQYF.

The CDR3 DNA is TGTGCCAGCAGTTTCGGGACTAGTTACGAGCAGTACTTC. This codes for CASSFGTSYEQYF. The chain recombines TRBV28 with TRBJ2-7, with TRBD2 matching over 8 bases. V was pared by 3 bases and J by 4 bases, with 2 bases of the junction left unmatched. The CDR3 sequence is 13 residues long. The germline V gene encodes CDR1 MDHEN and CDR2 SYDVKM.

The V gene is TRBV11-2, the J gene TRBJ1-5; D unclear. V lost 3 bases and J 0 bases, leaving 6 bases between the germline ends. This CDR3 has 14 amino acids. Germline V CDR1 and CDR2: SGHAT, FQNNGV. The CDR3 DNA is TGTGCCAGCAGCTTGGGGTTTAGCAATCAGCCCCAGCATTTT. Its protein product is CASSLGFSNQPQHF.

This chain uses TRBV13 with TRBJ1-3; 7 nucleotides match TRBD1. The trim removed 5 bases at V and 4 bases at J, leaving 11 bases unmatched. The CDR3 loop spans 16 amino acids. Germline loops: CDR1 PRHDT, CDR2 FYEKMQ (reference sequence). The CDR3 spells CASSPGPGQSGNTIYF. In DNA, the CDR3 is TGTGCCAGCAGCCCCGGGCCGGGACAGTCGGGAAACACCATATATTTT.

The chain joins TRBV4-2 to TRBJ1-2; 10 bases align to TRBD1. J lost 7 bases, V lost 0 bases, and 8 bases had no gene match. The CDR3 sequence is 16 residues long. Germline CDR1 and CDR2: LGHNA and YNFKEQ. This CDR3 is CASSQDTGTGVSGYTF. CDR3 in DNA: TGTGCCAGCAGCCAAGACACCGGGACAGGGGTTAGTGGCTACACCTTC.

This chain links TRBV5-1 with TRBJ1-3; D may be TRBD1 (6 bases). The CDR3 is made up of 14 amino acids. From germline, CDR1 is SGHRS and CDR2 YFSETQ. Trimming took 2 bases from V and 4 from J, leaving 10 bases between them. CDR3 region: CASSFTGTGNTIYF. CDR3 DNA: TGCGCCAGCAGCTTCACAGGGACGGGAAACACCATATATTTT.

The chain recombines TRBV6-2 or TRBV6-3 with TRBJ1-1; D is unresolved. Trimming removed 0 bases at V and 1 base at J, with 9 bases between. CDR3 length: 15 residues. Germline CDR1 is MNHEY and CDR2 is SVGEGT. As DNA, the CDR3 is TGTGCCAGCAGTTACTCGGGTGCAGAGAACACTGAAGCTTTCTTT. Translation: CASSYSGAENTEAFF.

The chain has TRBV9 and TRBJ1-2; unclear D gene. This CDR3 has 13 residues. Germline CDR1 is SGDLS and CDR2 is YYNGEE. Trimming removed 0 bases at V and 6 bases at J, with 9 bases between. The CDR3 DNA reads as TGTGCCAGCAGCGTAGAGGAGACCCATGGCTACACCTTC. Amino acids: CASSVEETHGYTF.

The rearrangement links TRBV5-3 to TRBJ2-5; 9 nucleotides agree with TRBD2. TRBV5-3 is assigned to the ORF class and has an uncertain function. The CDR3 has 15 residues. The V gene end was trimmed by 4 bases and the J gene end by 2 bases; junction bases not matched to a gene: 6. The CDR3 DNA follows: TGTGCCAGAAGCCCCCCTCTAGCGGGACAAGAGACCCAGTACTTC. Translation: CARSPPLAGQETQYF.

DNA for the CDR3: TGTGCCATCAGTACAGAAACAGGATCCTATGGCTACACCTTC. This gives the protein CAISTETGSYGYTF. This chain connects TRBV10-3 to TRBJ1-2; weak D call: TRBD1 (5 bases). Trimming took 5 bases from V and 4 from J, leaving 14 bases between them. The CDR3 covers 14 residues. Germline V gives CDR1 ENHRY, CDR2 SYGVKD.

This rearrangement joins TRBV19 to TRBJ2-3; TRBD1 matches 12 bases. CDR3 length equals 19 residues. V trimming: 5 bases; J trimming: 2 bases; junction bases outside the gene matches: 14. Looked up from germline, CDR1 is LNHDA and CDR2 is SQIVND (reference sequence). The DNA for the CDR3 is TGTGCCAGTAGTTCCGGGACAGGGGGCGCGATTCCGTTCACAGATACGCAGTATTTT. Its translation is CASSSGTGGAIPFTDTQYF. Variable domain in full (rest from reference TRBV19 and TRBJ2-3): DGGITQSPKYLFRKEGQNVTLSCEQNLNHDAMYWYRQDPGQGLRLIYYSQIVNDFQKGDIAEGYSVSREKKESFPLTVTSAQKNPTAFYLCASSSGTGGAIPFTDTQYFGPGTRLTVL.

The V gene is TRBV19, the J gene TRBJ1-2; 9 bases fit TRBD1. The CDR3 is made up of 15 amino acids. The germline V gene has CDR1 LNHDA and CDR2 SQIVND (reference sequence). V lost 7 bases and J lost 4; bases outside the gene matches: 10. The DNA of the CDR3 is TGTGCCAGTACCCTTACTTCGGGACAGGGCTATGGCTACACCTTC. This encodes CASTLTSGQGYGYTF.

V and J are TRBV25-1 and TRBJ1-2; unclear D gene. The CDR3 length is 12 residues. Germline loops: CDR1 MGHDK, CDR2 SYGVNS. Trimming took off 4 bases at V and 8 bases at J, with 11 bases between the two ends. The CDR3 nucleotides read TGTGCCAGCAGTGCAACGGGGAACGGCTACACCTTC. Amino acid sequence: CASSATGNGYTF.

Only one count was recorded for this clone. The chain links TRBV3-1 (or the pseudogene TRBV3-2) to TRBJ1-6, with 10 bases fitting TRBD1. The CDR3 extends over 15 amino acids. After removal of 3 bases from V and 9 bases from J, the junction contained 5 bases not matched to a gene. CDR1 is LGHDT, CDR2 YNNKEL, per germline (reference sequence). CDR3 in amino acids: CASSQGQGNSSPLHF. The DNA for the CDR3 is TGTGCCAGCAGCCAGGGACAGGGGAACAGTTCACCCCTCCACTTT.

The rearrangement links TRBV28 to TRBJ2-1; TRBD2 matches 11 bases. The germline gives CDR1 MDHEN, CDR2 SYDVKM. The J segment lost 9 bases and the V segment lost 7 bases, leaving 8 bases of the junction unmatched. CDR3 length: 14 residues. The CDR3 region has the DNA TGTGCCAGCACCGGGACTAGCGGAAAGGGTGAGCAGTTCTTC. Amino acid sequence: CASTGTSGKGEQFF.

The rearrangement uses TRBV5-4 and TRBJ1-3; D is unclear. Germline assignment: CDR1 SGHNT and CDR2 YYREEE (reference sequence). This CDR3 is built from 16 residues. V lost 5 bases and J 0 bases, leaving 15 bases between the germline ends. In DNA, the CDR3 is TGTGCCAGCAGACTCTCGTGGGGAAGCTCTGGAAACACCATATATTTT. This translates into CASRLSWGSSGNTIYF.

The chain has TRBV12-3 or TRBV12-4 and TRBJ2-7; D unresolved. The V and J ends lost 6 bases and 3 bases respectively, with 9 bases between them. The CDR3 length is 12 residues. DNA for the CDR3: TGTGCCAGCAGCAACGACAACTACGAGCAGTACTTC. This encodes CASSNDNYEQYF.

This clone showed up just once. This rearrangement joins TRBV5-5 to TRBJ2-3; D uncertain. This CDR3 comprises 14 residues. CDR1 SGHKS and CDR2 YYEKEE come from the germline V gene (reference sequence). V was clipped by 0 bases and J by 5 bases, with 10 bases between them. In nucleotides, the CDR3 is TGTGCCAGCAGCTTGGGGTTTTCGTTAGATACGCAGTATTTT. Translated: CASSLGFSLDTQYF.

V is TRBV4-3 and J is TRBJ1-3; 7 positions match TRBD1. CDR1 is LGHNA, CDR2 YSLEER, per germline. CDR3 size: 18 residues. The ends lost 1 base at V and 5 bases at J; junction bases unmatched: 14. In nucleotides, the CDR3 is TGCGCCAGCAGCCAAGGGGGAGGGGGCGCGGGTCTCAGAAACACCATATATTTT. Its protein is CASSQGGGGAGLRNTIYF.

The chain combines TRBV11-3 with TRBJ2-7, with 8 bases fitting TRBD1. Germline CDR1 is SGHNT and CDR2 is YENEEA. The CDR3 runs 13 residues. Losses at the gene ends were 5 bases for V and 4 bases for J; bases not matched to a gene: 4. For the CDR3, the DNA is TGTGCCAGCAGCCCCCGGACAGGGTACGAGCAGTACTTC. Amino acids: CASSPRTGYEQYF. Combining the CDR3 with reference TRBV11-3 and TRBJ2-7 gives the whole variable domain EAGVVQSPRYKIIEKKQPVAFWCNPISGHNTLYWYLQNLGQGPELLIRYENEEAVDDSQLPKDRFSAERLKGVDSTLKIQPAELGDSAVYLCASSPRTGYEQYFGPGTRLTVT.

The CDR3 nucleotides are TGTGCCAGCAGCTCCACCCGGACTAGCGGGGGGAGAGATACGCAGTATTTT. Its protein product is CASSSTRTSGGRDTQYF. The genes are TRBV28 and TRBJ2-3; the match to TRBD2 covers 14 bases. This CDR3 has 17 residues. Germline V lookup: CDR1 MDHEN, CDR2 SYDVKM. V gave up 6 bases and J gave up 5 bases; unmatched junction bases: 10.

J is TRBJ1-1 and V is TRBV12-3 or TRBV12-4; no firm D call. V dropped 3 bases and J dropped 4 bases, with 9 bases sitting between them. The CDR3 spans 13 residues. CDR3: CASSFVGSTEAFF. The CDR3 region has the DNA TGTGCCAGCAGTTTTGTGGGGAGCACTGAAGCTTTCTTT.

The table lists this clone with a count of one. The chain uses TRBV5-1 and TRBJ2-7, with D possibly called TRBD1 or TRBD2 (6 bases each). The germline V gene has CDR1 SGHRS and CDR2 YFSETQ. With 5 bases removed from V and 2 bases from J, the gap between germline ends came to 14 bases. The CDR3 spans 14 residues. The CDR3 nucleotides are TGCGCCAGCAGGATACAGGGAGGCACCTACGAGCAGTACTTC. Its protein product is CASRIQGGTYEQYF.